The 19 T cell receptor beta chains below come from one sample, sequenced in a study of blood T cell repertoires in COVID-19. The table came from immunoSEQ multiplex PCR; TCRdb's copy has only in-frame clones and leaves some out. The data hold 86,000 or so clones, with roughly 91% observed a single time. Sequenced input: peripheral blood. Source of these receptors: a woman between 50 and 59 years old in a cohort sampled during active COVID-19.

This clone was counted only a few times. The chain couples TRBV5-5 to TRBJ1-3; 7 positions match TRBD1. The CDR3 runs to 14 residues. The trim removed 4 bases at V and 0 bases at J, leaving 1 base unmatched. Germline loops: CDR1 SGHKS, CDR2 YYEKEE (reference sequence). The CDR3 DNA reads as TGTGCCAGCAGCCGACAGGGCTCTGGAAACACCATATATTTT. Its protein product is CASSRQGSGNTIYF. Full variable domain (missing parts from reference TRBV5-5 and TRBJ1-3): DAGVTQSPTHLIKTRGQQVTLRCSPISGHKSVSWYQQVLGQGPQFIFQYYEKEERGRGNFPDRFSARQFPNYSSELNVNALLLGDSALYLCASSRQGSGNTIYFGEGSWLTVV.

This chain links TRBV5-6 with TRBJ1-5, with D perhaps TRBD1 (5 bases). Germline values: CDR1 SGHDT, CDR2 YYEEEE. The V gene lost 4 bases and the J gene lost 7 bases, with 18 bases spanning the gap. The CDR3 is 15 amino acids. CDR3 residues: CASSPRQGWEQPQHF. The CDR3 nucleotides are TGTGCCAGCAGCCCCCGGCAGGGTTGGGAACAGCCCCAGCATTTT.

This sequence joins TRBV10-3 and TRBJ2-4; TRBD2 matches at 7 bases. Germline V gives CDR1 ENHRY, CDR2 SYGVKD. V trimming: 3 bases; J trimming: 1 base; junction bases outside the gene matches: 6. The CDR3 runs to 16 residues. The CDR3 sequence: CAISEAGPNAKNIQYF. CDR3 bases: TGTGCCATCAGTGAAGCGGGGCCCAACGCCAAAAACATTCAGTACTTC.

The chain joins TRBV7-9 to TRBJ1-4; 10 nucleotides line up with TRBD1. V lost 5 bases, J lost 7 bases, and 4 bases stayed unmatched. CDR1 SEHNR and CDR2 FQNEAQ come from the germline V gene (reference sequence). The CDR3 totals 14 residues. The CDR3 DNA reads TGTGCCAGCAGCCAGGGACAGGGGCGTGAAAAACTGTTTTTT. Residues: CASSQGQGREKLFF.

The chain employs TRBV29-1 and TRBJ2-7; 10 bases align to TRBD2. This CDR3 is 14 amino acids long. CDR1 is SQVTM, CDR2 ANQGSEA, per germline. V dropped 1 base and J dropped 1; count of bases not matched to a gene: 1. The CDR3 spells CSVEGTSGSYEQYF. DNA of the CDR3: TGCAGCGTTGAAGGGACTAGCGGATCCTACGAGCAGTACTTC.

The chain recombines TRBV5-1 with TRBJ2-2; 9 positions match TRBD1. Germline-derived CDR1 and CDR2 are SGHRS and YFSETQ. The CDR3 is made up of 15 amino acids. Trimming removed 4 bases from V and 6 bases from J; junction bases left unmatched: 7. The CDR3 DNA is TGCGCCAGCAGCCAGGGACAGGGTTCGGCCGGGGAGCTGTTTTTT. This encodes CASSQGQGSAGELFF.

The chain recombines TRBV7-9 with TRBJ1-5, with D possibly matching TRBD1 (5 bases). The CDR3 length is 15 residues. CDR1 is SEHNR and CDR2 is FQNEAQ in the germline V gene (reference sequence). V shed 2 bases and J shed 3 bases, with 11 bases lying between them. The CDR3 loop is CASSLSPGINQPQHF. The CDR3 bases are TGTGCCAGCAGCTTATCTCCAGGGATCAATCAGCCCCAGCATTTT.

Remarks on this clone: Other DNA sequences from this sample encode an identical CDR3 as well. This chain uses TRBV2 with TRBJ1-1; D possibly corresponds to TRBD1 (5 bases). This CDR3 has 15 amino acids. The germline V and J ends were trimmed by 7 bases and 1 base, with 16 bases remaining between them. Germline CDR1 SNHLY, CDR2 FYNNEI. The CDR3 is CASTPRGRGNTEAFF. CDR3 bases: TGTGCCAGCACCCCCCGTGGAAGGGGGAACACTGAAGCTTTCTTT.

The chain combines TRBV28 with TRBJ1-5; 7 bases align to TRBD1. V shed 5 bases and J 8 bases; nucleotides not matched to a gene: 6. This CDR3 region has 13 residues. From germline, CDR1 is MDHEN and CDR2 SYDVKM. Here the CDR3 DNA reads TGTGCCAGCAGTCCGGGGACAGCCGAGCCCCAGCATTTT. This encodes CASSPGTAEPQHF.

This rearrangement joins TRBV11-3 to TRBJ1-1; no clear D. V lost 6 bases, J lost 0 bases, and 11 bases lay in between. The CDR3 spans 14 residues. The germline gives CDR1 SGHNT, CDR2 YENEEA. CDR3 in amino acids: CASREENMNTEAFF. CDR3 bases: TGTGCCAGCAGAGAGGAGAACATGAACACTGAAGCTTTCTTT.

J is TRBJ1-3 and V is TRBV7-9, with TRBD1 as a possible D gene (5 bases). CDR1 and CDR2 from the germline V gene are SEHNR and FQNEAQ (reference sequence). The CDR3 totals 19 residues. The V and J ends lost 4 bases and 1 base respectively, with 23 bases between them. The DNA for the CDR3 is TGTGCCAGCAGCTACTTGGGGCCAGGTTGGTCACATTCTGGAAACACCATATATTTT. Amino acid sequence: CASSYLGPGWSHSGNTIYF. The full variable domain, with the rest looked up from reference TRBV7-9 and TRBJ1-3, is DTGVSQNPRHKITKRGQNVTFRCDPISEHNRLYWYRQTLGQGPEFLTYFQNEAQLEKSRLLSDRFSAERPKGSFSTLEIQRTEQGDSAMYLCASSYLGPGWSHSGNTIYFGEGSWLTVV.

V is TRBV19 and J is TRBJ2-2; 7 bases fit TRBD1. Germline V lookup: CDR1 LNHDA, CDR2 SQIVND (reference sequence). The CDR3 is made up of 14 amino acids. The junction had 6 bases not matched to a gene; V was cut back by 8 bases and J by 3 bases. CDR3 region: CASAGGLYTGELFF. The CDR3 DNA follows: TGTGCCAGTGCAGGGGGATTATACACCGGGGAGCTGTTTTTT.

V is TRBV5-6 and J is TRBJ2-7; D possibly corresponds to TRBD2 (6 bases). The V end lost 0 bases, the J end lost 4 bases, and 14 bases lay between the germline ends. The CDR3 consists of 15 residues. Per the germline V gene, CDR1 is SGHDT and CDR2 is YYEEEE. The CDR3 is CASSLAGGGRYEQYF. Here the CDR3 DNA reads TGTGCCAGCAGCTTGGCCGGTGGAGGGAGATACGAGCAGTACTTC.

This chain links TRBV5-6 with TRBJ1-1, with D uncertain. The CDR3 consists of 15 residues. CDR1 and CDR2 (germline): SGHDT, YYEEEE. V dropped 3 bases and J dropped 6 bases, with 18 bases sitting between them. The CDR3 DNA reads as TGTGCCAGCAGCTCCCACGGGATCCCCAACGCTGAAGCTTTCTTT. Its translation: CASSSHGIPNAEAFF.

CDR3 sequence (DNA): TGTGCCACCAGCACGCGTTCGGGGGAAACTGAAGCTTTCTTT. Amino acid sequence: CATSTRSGETEAFF. The chain employs TRBV15 and TRBJ1-1; tentatively, D is TRBD1 (5 bases). Germline assignment: CDR1 LNHNV and CDR2 YYDKDF (reference sequence). The CDR3 loop spans 14 amino acids. V lost 4 bases and J 5 bases, leaving 14 bases between the germline ends.

The CDR3 DNA reads as TGTGCCAGCAGGGGACAGGGAAAAGATACGCAGTATTTT. It yields the protein CASRGQGKDTQYF. V and J are TRBV7-3 and TRBJ2-3; 9 positions agree with TRBD1. CDR3 length: 13 residues. Germline CDR1 and CDR2: SGHTA and FQGTGA. With V trimmed by 6 bases and J by 5 bases, 3 bases remained unmatched.

CDR3: CAISESLGGGLGIQYF. The CDR3 nucleotides are TGTGCCATCAGTGAGTCCCTAGGGGGGGGCCTAGGCATTCAGTACTTC. V gene TRBV10-3 combines with J gene TRBJ2-4; a possible D gene is TRBD2 (7 bases). The CDR3 covers 16 residues. Trimming removed 0 bases at V and 9 bases at J, with 18 bases between. Germline CDR1 and CDR2: ENHRY and SYGVKD.

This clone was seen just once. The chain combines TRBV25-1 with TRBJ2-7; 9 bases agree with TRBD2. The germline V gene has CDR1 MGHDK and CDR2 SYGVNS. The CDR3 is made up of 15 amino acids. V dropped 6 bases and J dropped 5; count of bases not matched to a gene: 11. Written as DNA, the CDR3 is TGTGCCAGCAGGCACCCGGGACTAGCTCTCCACGAGCAGTACTTC. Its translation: CASRHPGLALHEQYF.

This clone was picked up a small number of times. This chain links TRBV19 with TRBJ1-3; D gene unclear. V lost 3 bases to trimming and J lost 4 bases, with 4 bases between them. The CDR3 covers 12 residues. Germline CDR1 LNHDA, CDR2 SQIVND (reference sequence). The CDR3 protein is CASSMGGNTIYF. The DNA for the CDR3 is TGTGCCAGTAGTATGGGCGGAAACACCATATATTTT.